This T cell receptor (beta chain) was recovered during a study of response to subunit inactivated influenza vaccine. MiXCR was run by TCRdb on the RT-PCR reads, yielding one entry per CDR3 protein. This table holds just under 550,000 distinct CDR3 sequences, around a quarter found once. The CDR3 contains 14 residues. Between the trimmed V and J ends, which lost 9 bases and 2 bases, there was a span of 16 bases. Germline V lookup: CDR1 SGHTA, CDR2 FQGNSA. The study, taken as a whole, reports: Authors suggested that a seasonal influenza vaccination recruits few new T cells each time.

In this sample, this clonotype turned up a few times. Its antigen is not known. These data also formed part of another study, on T cells expressing NK-cell markers. That paper states: Generation of TCR beta cDNA was performed by 5'RACE template switching incorporating UMIs. Seven donors tested HCMV-seropositive and one tested seronegative among the eight sequenced. A few of the donors also had these clonotypes leading their CD3+CD56-NKG2C+ fraction. Whether expanded NKG2C+ T cell clones were HCMV-specific remained unclear.

Source: CD4+ T cells sorted from PBMCs, taken approximately 12 days after vaccination. The chain combines TRBV7-2 with TRBJ1-2; perhaps TRBD1 as D (6 bases). The TCR sequence derives from a man between 45 and 60 years old who received an inactivated influenza vaccine. The CDR3 sequence is CASHVRTENYGYTF. CDR3 nucleotide sequence: TGTGCCAGTCATGTTCGGACAGAGAACTATGGCTACACCTTC.